This entry lists 10 T cell receptor beta chains sequenced from one sample in a study of cytomegalovirus exposure and HLA in healthy donors. The PCR ran on 60 Vbeta and 13 Jbeta primers. The assay was immunoSEQ multiplex PCR, and TCRdb's table has in-frame clones only and misses some. Seen here are approximately 100,000 clones, roughly 75% observed once, and the top ten hold more than 4.5%. Sequenced sample: PBMCs. Source of these receptors: a woman under 30 in good health and CMV-seropositive.

The rearrangement joins TRBV18 to TRBJ2-7; 8 positions match TRBD1. Trimming removed 4 bases from V and 7 bases from J; junction bases left unmatched: 9. The CDR3 length is 14 residues. Germline CDR1 and CDR2: KGHSH and LQKENI. The CDR3 DNA is TGTGCCAGCTCACGTACAGGGGGGAAGCTGGAGCAGTACTTC. It specifies CASSRTGGKLEQYF.

The chain is built from TRBV18 and TRBJ1-1; TRBD1 agrees at 8 bases. Germline V gene lookup returns CDR1 KGHSH and CDR2 LQKENI. The CDR3 runs 14 residues. V was clipped by 2 bases and J by 6 bases; unmatched bases: 5. CDR3 residues: CASSPVTGASEAFF. The CDR3 coding sequence is TGTGCCAGCTCACCAGTGACAGGGGCATCTGAAGCTTTCTTT.

The chain carries TRBV28 and TRBJ2-5, with D maybe TRBD1 (8 bases). The CDR3 runs to 15 residues. V lost 3 bases, J lost 4 bases, and 15 bases lay in between. Germline CDR1 is MDHEN and CDR2 is SYDVKM. CDR3 sequence reads: CASSFLDREGETQYF. CDR3 coding DNA: TGTGCCAGCAGTTTTTTGGACAGGGAGGGAGAGACCCAGTACTTC.

J is TRBJ1-6 and V is TRBV29-1, with D possibly matching TRBD1 (5 bases). Germline V gene sequence: CDR1 SQVTM, CDR2 ANQGSEA. Trimming shortened V by 4 bases and J by 1 base, and 8 bases separated the two germline ends. This CDR3 has 14 amino acids. This CDR3 is CSVAEGSYNSPLHF. The CDR3 DNA is TGCAGCGTTGCGGAGGGGTCCTATAATTCACCCCTCCACTTT. Combining the CDR3 with reference TRBV29-1 and TRBJ1-6 gives the whole variable domain SAVISQKPSRDICQRGTSLTIQCQVDSQVTMMFWYRQQPGQSLTLIATANQGSEATYESGFVIDKFPISRPNLTFSTLTVSNMSPEDSSIYLCSVAEGSYNSPLHFGNGTRLTVT.

The gene calls are TRBV5-8 and TRBJ2-5; D is unclear. Trimming took 4 bases from V and 3 from J, leaving 4 bases between them. There are 11 residues in the CDR3. Germline loops: CDR1 SGHTS, CDR2 YDEGEE. The chain's CDR3 is CASSREETQYF. The CDR3 nucleotides read TGTGCCAGCAGCCGGGAAGAGACCCAGTACTTC.

The chain links TRBV11-2 to TRBJ1-1; TRBD1 agrees at 7 bases. V lost 1 base and J lost 2; bases outside the gene matches: 10. The CDR3 is 17 amino acids. CDR1 SGHAT and CDR2 FQNNGV come from the germline V gene. The DNA of the CDR3 is TGTGCCAGCAGCTTAGCATTTCAGGGGGGTAAAAACACTGAAGCTTTCTTT. This translates into CASSLAFQGGKNTEAFF.

The CDR3 nucleotides are TGTGCCAGCAGGGCCGGGACCGGGGGTAGGACCCAGTACTTC. Its translation is CASRAGTGGRTQYF. The gene calls are TRBV6-5 and TRBJ2-5, with TRBD2 as a possible D gene (6 bases). This CDR3 has 14 residues. V was trimmed by 6 bases and J by 7 bases, leaving 18 bases between them. Germline V CDR1 and CDR2: MNHEY, SVGAGI.

The chain uses TRBV4-3 and TRBJ1-6; maybe TRBD1 (5 bases). This CDR3 region has 15 residues. V lost 1 base and J 7 bases, leaving 11 bases between the germline ends. The germline CDR1 and CDR2 sequences are LGHNA and YSLEER. The CDR3: CASSQAAQGNSPLHF. The CDR3 DNA is TGCGCCAGCAGCCAAGCCGCGCAGGGCAATTCACCCCTCCACTTT.

The CDR3 DNA reads as TGCAGCGTTATAGAATGGACTAGTTGGTACGAGCAGTACTTC. Translation: CSVIEWTSWYEQYF. The rearrangement uses TRBV29-1 and TRBJ2-7, with 7 positions matching TRBD2. Per the germline V gene, CDR1 is SQVTM and CDR2 is ANQGSEA. V was pared by 5 bases and J by 4 bases, with 11 bases of the junction left unmatched. The CDR3 runs to 14 residues.

The chain combines TRBV7-2 with TRBJ2-7; 11 positions agree with TRBD2. The CDR3 sequence is 18 residues long. The germline gives CDR1 SGHTA, CDR2 FQGNSA. V was clipped by 0 bases and J by 9 bases; unmatched bases: 16. CDR3 nucleotides: TGTGCCAGCAGCTTAGCGCGGGGTAGCGGGAGGGCCGAGGTAAGGCAGTACTTC. Translated, it gives CASSLARGSGRAEVRQYF.